Below, 5 T cell receptor beta chains from the same sample are listed, as sequenced in a study of control samples from healthy donors and cancer patients. Measured with immunoSEQ multiplex PCR; TCRdb has only the in-frame clones, and not every one. Of under 150,000 clones listed, 75% to 90% were seen once; the top ten hold 1.1%. The sample consisted of PBMCs. Receptor source: a woman in her fifties or sixties with colorectal cancer.

The gene calls are TRBV19 and TRBJ1-2; TRBD1 aligns across 8 bases. The CDR3 length is 16 residues. The germline V gene has CDR1 LNHDA and CDR2 SQIVND (reference sequence). V lost 5 bases to trimming and J lost 4 bases; unmatched junction nucleotides: 12. In nucleotides, the CDR3 is TGTGCCAGTAGTGTCCGGGCAGGGGGCGCAGGCTATGGCTACACCTTC. Amino acids: CASSVRAGGAGYGYTF.

CDR3 sequence reads: CASSPQYSNQPQHF. DNA for the CDR3: TGTGCCAGCAGCCCGCAGTATAGCAATCAGCCCCAGCATTTT. The genes are TRBV3-1 (or the pseudogene TRBV3-2) and TRBJ1-5, with D unclear. V was pared by 4 bases and J by 0 bases, with 7 bases between. This CDR3 is built from 14 residues. Germline loops: CDR1 LGHDT, CDR2 YNNKEL (reference sequence).

V usage is TRBV7-2 and J usage is TRBJ1-4; 7 bases agree with TRBD1. J lost 8 bases, V lost 4 bases, and 13 bases had no gene match. The CDR3 loop spans 16 amino acids. Germline V gene data show CDR1 as SGHTA and CDR2 as FQGNSA. The CDR3: CASSSYLRDSKEKLFF. CDR3 bases: TGTGCCAGCAGCTCATACCTCCGGGACAGTAAGGAAAAACTGTTTTTT.

The CDR3 DNA reads as TGCAGCGTGGACTTAACGGGGAAAGAGACCCAGTACTTC. As protein: CSVDLTGKETQYF. The rearrangement uses TRBV29-1 and TRBJ2-5, with D perhaps TRBD2 (5 bases). CDR3 length: 13 residues. Trimming left V 6 bases short and J 3 bases short, with 14 bases between. The germline CDR1 and CDR2 sequences are SQVTM and ANQGSEA. The full variable domain, rest sourced from reference TRBV29-1 and TRBJ2-5, is SAVISQKPSRDICQRGTSLTIQCQVDSQVTMMFWYRQQPGQSLTLIATANQGSEATYESGFVIDKFPISRPNLTFSTLTVSNMSPEDSSIYLCSVDLTGKETQYFGPGTRLLVL.

The chain links TRBV2 to TRBJ1-1, with D possibly being TRBD1 (5 bases). V was clipped by 6 bases and J by 1 base, with 9 bases between them. CDR1 is SNHLY, CDR2 FYNNEI, per germline. CDR3 size: 13 residues. CDR3 in DNA: TGTGCCAGCAGGGAAACAGGGAACACTGAAGCTTTCTTT. Its protein product is CASRETGNTEAFF.